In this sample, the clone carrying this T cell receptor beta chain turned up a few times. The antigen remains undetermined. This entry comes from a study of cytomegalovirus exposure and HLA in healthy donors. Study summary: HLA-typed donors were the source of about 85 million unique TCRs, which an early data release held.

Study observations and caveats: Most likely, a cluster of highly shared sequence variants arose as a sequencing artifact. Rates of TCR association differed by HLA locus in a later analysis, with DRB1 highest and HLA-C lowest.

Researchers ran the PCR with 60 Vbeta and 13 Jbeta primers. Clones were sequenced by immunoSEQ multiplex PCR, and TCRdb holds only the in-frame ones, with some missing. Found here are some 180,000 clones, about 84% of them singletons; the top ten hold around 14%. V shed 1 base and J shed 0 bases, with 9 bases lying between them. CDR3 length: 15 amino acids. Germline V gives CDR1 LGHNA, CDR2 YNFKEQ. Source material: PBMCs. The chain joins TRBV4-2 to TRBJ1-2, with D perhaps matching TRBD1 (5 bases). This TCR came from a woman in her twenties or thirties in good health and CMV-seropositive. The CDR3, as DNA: TGTGCCAGCAGCCAAGGCACAGGAGCTAACTATGGCTACACCTTC. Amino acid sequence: CASSQGTGANYGYTF.